Listed here is a single TCR beta chain. This clonotype showed up many times. What this receptor recognizes is not known. No much larger clone exists at a distance of one base, and base qualities are not known. CDR1 is given as SGHDN and CDR2 as FVKESK, both from the germline V gene. Compared with germline, V lacks 4 bases and J lacks 4 bases; bases without a gene match: 3. The cysteine opens and the phenylalanine closes a CDR3 of 13 amino acids. The only DNA kept is the CDR3, 39 bases in frame from the first base. The library was produced with 5' RACE. Data came from an Illumina HiSeq 2500. The second PCR ran for roughly 7 to 12 cycles and used a J-beta primer mix along with a sample-barcoded 5' primer. A unique molecular identifier was introduced onto each TCR beta cDNA molecule by a template-switch 5' adaptor carrying 12 random nucleotides. Each sample yielded at least 2.5 million CDR3-containing paired-end reads. First-strand cDNA was synthesized from all RNA with the Mint cDNA synthesis kit, primed by a TRBC-specific oligonucleotide. All cDNA was treated with uracil-DNA glycosylase and then went through a first 18-cycle PCR with the universal primers M1SS and BC2_uni_R. As for the original processing: Each sample was normalized by randomly selecting 1 million high-quality reads, each carrying a distinct molecular identifier. Instead of being binned into consensus sequences, reads that shared molecular identifiers were thrown out. MiTCR, with a Q25 quality threshold and the strictest error-elimination algorithm, was used for CDR3 identification, clonotype clustering and error correction. A nonparametric unseen species model with Euler transformation was used to estimate lower-bound total TCR beta diversity. TCRdb took the public reads, trimmed them with fastp at Q25, ran MiXCR for clone calling and kept in-frame beta chains. One record per CDR3 amino acid sequence lists the most common genes and DNA. It is TCRdb's table, rather than the study itself, that gives the V and J calls and clone size. In this sample the table shows around 800,000 distinct CDR3 sequences, approximately 48% of which occur a single time. The ten largest clones take up roughly 19% of the sample.

This sample stems from a study of blood T cells in healthy people across ages (dated by TCRdb to about 2015). Study-wide context: In model experiments, roughly one uniquely barcoded TCR beta cDNA molecule per two T cells was captured by template switching. Using the same blood draw, the study looked at two additional independent replicas of 1 million unique cDNA reads for two donors, one aged 18 to 29 and the other aged 80 or older. The donors were divided into four age groups: young (average roughly 17 years), middle-aged (approximately 39), aged (approximately 62) and long-lived (more than 75). Donors of different ages were randomly distributed across sequencing lanes to avoid experimental bias. The study measured age-related changes in TCR beta repertoire diversity using deep sequencing normalized with unique cDNA molecular identifiers.

The approximately 39 donors, aged about 6 to 95 years, were systemically healthy Caucasian individuals from Russia. Each donor gave around 9.9 milliliters of peripheral blood, collected into EDTA-treated Vacutainer tubes. Ficoll-Paque density-gradient centrifugation was used to isolate PBMCs, with at least 6.5 million per sample. Trizol reagent was used to extract total RNA from PBMCs, with at least 5.5 micrograms per sample. Naive CD45RAhigh/CD27high T cell percentages were measured by flow cytometry on a PBMC aliquot from every donor. Here is what the overall study found, with its caveats: As age increased, observed TCR beta diversity per million T cells dropped in a roughly linear way, and a significant reduction was already evident by age about 40. There was a strong correlation between observed TCR beta diversity and the percentage of naive T cells measured by flow cytometry. Since profiling was done on bulk unsorted PBMCs, naive and antigen-experienced compartments could not be conclusively compared. Total diversity estimates from one million sequenced T cells were considered lower bounds and underestimates. Because donor CMV infection status was unknown, age-related changes in expanded clonotypes were potentially confounded. Compared with the aged group, the long-lived group had more naive CD4+ T cells, fewer expanded clones and increased TCR diversity, a pattern suggesting age selection.

In this chain, TRBV14 is recombined with TRBJ1-2, with 7 junctional bases fitting TRBD1. The sequenced sample consisted of blood. The TCR was taken from a man aged 60-69 years in good health. The CDR3 region reads CASSPTGTYGYTF. At the DNA level, the sequence is TGTGCCAGCAGCCCGACAGGGACCTATGGCTACACCTTC.